These T cell receptor beta chains were read from a single sample in a study of monozygotic twins with inflammatory bowel disease. TCRdb reprocessed the 5' RACE reads and keeps a single row for each CDR3 protein, giving no DNA. The ten top clones account for about 2.6%, within a sample of over 110,000 distinct CDR3 sequences. Sequenced: blood. The receptor source for this set is a human donor with ulcerative colitis or Crohn's disease, or a healthy co-twin of an affected twin (not recorded which). CDR3s include the opening cysteine and the closing phenylalanine or tryptophan. The order of the fields is V gene, J gene, CDR3 protein.

TRBV5-1	TRBJ2-1	CASEPTTGSDEQFF
TRBV29-1	TRBJ1-1	CSSRAGRNTEAFF
TRBV25-1	TRBJ1-2	CASSASGTGYYGYTF
TRBV7-9	TRBJ1-1	CASSPGRGGTEAFF
TRBV5-1	TRBJ2-1	CASSLDPASGEQFF
TRBV5-1	TRBJ2-2	CASSRPRDGSNTGELFF
TRBV6-5	TRBJ2-2	CASSYHRSANTGELFF
TRBV27	TRBJ2-7	CASSVQGGLDEQYF
TRBV20-1	TRBJ1-4	CSNKKTGMDEKLFF
TRBV5-4	TRBJ2-7	CASSWGGVAGAKPYEQYF
TRBV6-5	TRBJ2-3	CASSYEYRDGGPGPF
TRBV7-2	TRBJ2-7	CASSLDPSSYEQCF
TRBV6-5	TRBJ1-1	CASSYLGQGLTEAFF
TRBV19	TRBJ1-5	CASSISGRSGQGGQPQHF
TRBV20-1	TRBJ2-5	CSARTRPGVLETQYF
TRBV18	TRBJ1-5	CASSLTEGQPQHF
TRBV6-2/TRBV6-3	TRBJ2-1	CASSYRVYNEQFF
TRBV5-1	TRBJ2-4	CASSLAQASRISGIAKNIQYF
TRBV21-1	TRBJ2-7	CASSKDPPPSAYEQYF
TRBV7-2	TRBJ2-7	CASSSSRAYEQYF
TRBV5-1	TRBJ2-7	CASSLAAAGPVDEQYF
TRBV5-1	TRBJ1-1	CASRDHTEAFF
TRBV7-2	TRBJ1-4	CASSRSTGRSEKLFF
TRBV7-6	TRBJ2-1	CASSQVWGQANYNEQFF
TRBV18	TRBJ1-5	CASSPPGSRPQHF
TRBV15	TRBJ2-7	CATSRAGVRYEQYF
TRBV5-1	TRBJ2-3	CASCRDSYSTDTQYF
TRBV4-1	TRBJ2-4	CASSQEGPVVAKNIQYF
TRBV3-1	TRBJ2-1	CASSQDRVPEQFF
TRBV7-8	TRBJ1-5	CASSLMWGGNQPQHF
TRBV4-3	TRBJ1-6	CASSQGVENSPLHF
TRBV5-1	TRBJ2-3	CASSLATSTDTQYF
TRBV7-3	TRBJ1-1	CASSLYGGEAFF
TRBV20-1	TRBJ2-2	CSARDPRDRHTGELFF
TRBV19	TRBJ1-5	CASSFRQGSNQPQHF
TRBV28	TRBJ1-2	CASTLADRAYGYTF
TRBV6-1	TRBJ1-5	CASSETGRQPQHF
TRBV30	TRBJ2-2	CAWGGQGIGELFF
TRBV3-1	TRBJ2-3	CASSHLTGQGTDTQYF
TRBV12-3/TRBV12-4	TRBJ2-1	CASSFLAGGLYNEQFF
TRBV20-1	TRBJ1-5	CSARAQGLNQPQHF
TRBV12-3/TRBV12-4	TRBJ2-1	CASSLDRGGSYNEQFF
TRBV11-2	TRBJ2-3	CATTHGFAADTQYF
TRBV6-6	TRBJ2-7	CASSSLAGAYEQYF
TRBV4-3	TRBJ2-7	CASSQDIGTASYEQYF
TRBV19	TRBJ1-1	CASSIFGHTTSITEAFF